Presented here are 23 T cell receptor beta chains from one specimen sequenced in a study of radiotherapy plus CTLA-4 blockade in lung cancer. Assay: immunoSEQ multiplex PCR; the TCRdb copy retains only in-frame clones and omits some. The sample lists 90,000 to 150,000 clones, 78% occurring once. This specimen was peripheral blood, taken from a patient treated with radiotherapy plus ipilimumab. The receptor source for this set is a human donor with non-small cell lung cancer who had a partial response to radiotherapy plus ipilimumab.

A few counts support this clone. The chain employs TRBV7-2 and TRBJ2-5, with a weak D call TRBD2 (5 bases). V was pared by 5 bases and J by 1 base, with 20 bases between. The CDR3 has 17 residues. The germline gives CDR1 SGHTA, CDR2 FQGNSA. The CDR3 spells CASSPLGVGRPQETQYF. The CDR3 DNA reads TGTGCCAGCAGCCCCCTGGGTGTAGGGAGACCCCAAGAGACCCAGTACTTC.

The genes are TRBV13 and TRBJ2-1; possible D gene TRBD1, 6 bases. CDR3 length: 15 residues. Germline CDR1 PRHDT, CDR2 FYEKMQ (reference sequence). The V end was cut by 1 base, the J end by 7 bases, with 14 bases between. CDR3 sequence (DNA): TGTGCCAGCAGCTTAGTTTCAGGGGAAGCGAATGAGCAGTTCTTC. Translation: CASSLVSGEANEQFF.

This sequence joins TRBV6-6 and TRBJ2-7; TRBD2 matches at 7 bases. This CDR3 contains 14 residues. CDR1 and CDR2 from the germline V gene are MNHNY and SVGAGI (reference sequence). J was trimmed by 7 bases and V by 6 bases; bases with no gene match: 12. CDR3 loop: CASSPKLAEREQYV. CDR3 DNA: TGTGCCAGCAGCCCTAAGCTAGCGGAGAGAGAGCAGTACGTC.

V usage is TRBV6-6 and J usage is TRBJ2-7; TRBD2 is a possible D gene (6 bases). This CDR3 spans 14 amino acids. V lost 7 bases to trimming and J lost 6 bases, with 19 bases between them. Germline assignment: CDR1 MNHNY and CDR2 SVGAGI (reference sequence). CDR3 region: CASKILAGSAEQYF. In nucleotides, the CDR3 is TGTGCCAGCAAGATCTTGGCGGGAAGCGCCGAGCAGTACTTC.

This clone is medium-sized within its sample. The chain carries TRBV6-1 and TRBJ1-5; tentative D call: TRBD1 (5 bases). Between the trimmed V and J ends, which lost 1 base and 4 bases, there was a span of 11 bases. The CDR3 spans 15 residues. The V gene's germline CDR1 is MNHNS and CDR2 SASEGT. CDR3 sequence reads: CASSEGRAGNQPQHF. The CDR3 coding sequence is TGTGCCAGCAGTGAAGGTAGGGCAGGGAATCAGCCCCAGCATTTT.

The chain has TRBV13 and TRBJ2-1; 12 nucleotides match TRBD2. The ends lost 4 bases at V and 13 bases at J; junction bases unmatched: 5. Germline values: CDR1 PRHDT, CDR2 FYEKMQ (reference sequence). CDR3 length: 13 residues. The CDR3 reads CASSWRTSGKQFF. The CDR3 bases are TGTGCCAGCAGCTGGCGGACTAGCGGGAAACAGTTCTTC.

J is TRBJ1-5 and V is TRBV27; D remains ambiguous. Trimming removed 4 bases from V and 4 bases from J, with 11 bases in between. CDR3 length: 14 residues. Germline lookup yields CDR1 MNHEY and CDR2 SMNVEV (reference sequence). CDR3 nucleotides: TGTGCCAGCAGTTCCTCTGGCCGAAATCAGCCCCAGCATTTT. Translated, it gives CASSSSGRNQPQHF.

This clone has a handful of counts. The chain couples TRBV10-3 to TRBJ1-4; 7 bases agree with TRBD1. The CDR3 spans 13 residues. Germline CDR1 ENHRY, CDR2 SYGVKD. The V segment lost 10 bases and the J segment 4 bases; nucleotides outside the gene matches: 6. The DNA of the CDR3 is TGTGCCACCAAACAGGGGAGTAATGAAAAACTGTTTTTT. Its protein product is CATKQGSNEKLFF.

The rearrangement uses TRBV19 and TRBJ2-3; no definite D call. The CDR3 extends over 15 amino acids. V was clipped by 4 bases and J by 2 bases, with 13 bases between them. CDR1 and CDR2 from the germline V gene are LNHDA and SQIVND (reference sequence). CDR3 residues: CASSRGTLTTDTQYF. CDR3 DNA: TGTGCCAGTAGTAGAGGCACCTTAACCACAGATACGCAGTATTTT.

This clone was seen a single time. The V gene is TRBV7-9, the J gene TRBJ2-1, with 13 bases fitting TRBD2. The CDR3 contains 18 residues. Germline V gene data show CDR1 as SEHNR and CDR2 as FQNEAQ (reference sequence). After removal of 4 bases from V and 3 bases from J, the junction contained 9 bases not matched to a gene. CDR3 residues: CASSSTLGLAGDYNEQFF. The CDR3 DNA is TGTGCCAGCAGCTCCACCTTAGGACTAGCGGGAGACTACAATGAGCAGTTCTTC.

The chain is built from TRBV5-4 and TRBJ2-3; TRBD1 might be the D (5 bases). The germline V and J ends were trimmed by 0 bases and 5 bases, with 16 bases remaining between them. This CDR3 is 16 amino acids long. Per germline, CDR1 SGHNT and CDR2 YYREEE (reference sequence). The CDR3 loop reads CASSLGNPRVRDTQYF. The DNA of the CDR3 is TGTGCCAGCAGCTTGGGAAACCCCAGGGTTAGAGATACGCAGTATTTT.

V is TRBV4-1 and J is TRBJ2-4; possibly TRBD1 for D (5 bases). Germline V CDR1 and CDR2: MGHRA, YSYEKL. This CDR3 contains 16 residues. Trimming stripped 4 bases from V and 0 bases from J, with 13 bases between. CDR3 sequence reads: CASSPGPGLAKNIQYF. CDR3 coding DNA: TGCGCCAGCAGCCCAGGGCCGGGCCTAGCCAAAAACATTCAGTACTTC.

Here the CDR3 reads CASSSPGGGWNTEAFF. The CDR3 coding sequence is TGTGCCAGCAGCTCTCCGGGGGGGGGATGGAACACTGAAGCTTTCTTT. The chain combines TRBV28 with TRBJ1-1, with a possible D match to TRBD1 (5 bases). The ends were cut back, 6 bases at V and 1 base at J, with 18 bases in the middle. The CDR3 loop spans 16 amino acids. The germline CDR1 and CDR2 sequences are MDHEN and SYDVKM.

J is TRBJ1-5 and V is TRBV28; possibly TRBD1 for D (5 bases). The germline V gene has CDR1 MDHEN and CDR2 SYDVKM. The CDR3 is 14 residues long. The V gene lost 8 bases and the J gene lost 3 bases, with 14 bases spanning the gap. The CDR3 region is CASGAGDYNQPQHF. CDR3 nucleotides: TGTGCCAGCGGGGCGGGGGACTACAATCAGCCCCAGCATTTT.

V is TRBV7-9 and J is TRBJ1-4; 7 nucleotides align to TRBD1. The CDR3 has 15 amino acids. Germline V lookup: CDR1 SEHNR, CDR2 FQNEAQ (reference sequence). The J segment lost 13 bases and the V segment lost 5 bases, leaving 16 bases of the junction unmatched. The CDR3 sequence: CASSLTHRGPVRLFF. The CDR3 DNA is TGTGCCAGCAGCCTTACTCACAGGGGCCCAGTCAGACTGTTTTTT.

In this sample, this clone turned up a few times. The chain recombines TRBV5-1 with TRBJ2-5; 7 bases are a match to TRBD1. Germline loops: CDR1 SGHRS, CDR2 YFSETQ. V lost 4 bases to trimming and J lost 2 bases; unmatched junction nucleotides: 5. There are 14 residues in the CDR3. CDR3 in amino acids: CASSRDSQQETQYF. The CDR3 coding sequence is TGCGCCAGCAGCAGGGACAGTCAGCAAGAGACCCAGTACTTC.

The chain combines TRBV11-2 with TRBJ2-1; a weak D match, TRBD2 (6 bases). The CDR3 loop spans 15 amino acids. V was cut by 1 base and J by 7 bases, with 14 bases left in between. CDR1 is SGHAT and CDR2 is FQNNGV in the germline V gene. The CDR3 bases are TGTGCCAGCAGCTTAGCAACGGGAGTGGGGAATGAGCAGTTCTTC. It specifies CASSLATGVGNEQFF.

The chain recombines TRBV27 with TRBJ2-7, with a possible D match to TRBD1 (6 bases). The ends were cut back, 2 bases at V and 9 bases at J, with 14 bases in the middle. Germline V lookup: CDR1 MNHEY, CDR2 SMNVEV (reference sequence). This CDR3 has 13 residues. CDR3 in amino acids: CASSLMRTAGQYV. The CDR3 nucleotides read TGTGCCAGCAGTTTAATGCGGACAGCAGGGCAGTACGTC.

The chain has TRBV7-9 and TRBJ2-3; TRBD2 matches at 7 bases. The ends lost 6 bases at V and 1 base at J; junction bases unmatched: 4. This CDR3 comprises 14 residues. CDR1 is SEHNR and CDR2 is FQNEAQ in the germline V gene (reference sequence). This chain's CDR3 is CASSPSGGTDTQYF. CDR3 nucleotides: TGTGCCAGCAGTCCTAGCGGAGGCACAGATACGCAGTATTTT.

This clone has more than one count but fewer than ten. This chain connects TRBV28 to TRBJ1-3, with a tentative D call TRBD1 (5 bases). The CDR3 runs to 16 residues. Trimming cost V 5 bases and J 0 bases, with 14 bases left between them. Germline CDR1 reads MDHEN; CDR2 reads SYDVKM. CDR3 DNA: TGTGCCAGCAGTCTACCGACAGTCTCCTCTGGAAACACCATATATTTT. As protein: CASSLPTVSSGNTIYF.

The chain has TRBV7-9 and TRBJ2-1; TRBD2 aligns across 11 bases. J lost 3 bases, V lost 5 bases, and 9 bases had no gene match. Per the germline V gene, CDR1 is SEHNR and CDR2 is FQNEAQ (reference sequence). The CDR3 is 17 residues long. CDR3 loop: CASSPRSGTSGYNEQFF. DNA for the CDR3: TGTGCCAGCAGCCCCCGGTCCGGGACTAGCGGCTACAATGAGCAGTTCTTC.

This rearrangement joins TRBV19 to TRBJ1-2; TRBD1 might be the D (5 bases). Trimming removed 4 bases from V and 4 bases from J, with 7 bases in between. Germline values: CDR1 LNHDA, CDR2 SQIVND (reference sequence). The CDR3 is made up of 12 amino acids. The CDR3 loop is CASSTRAYGYTF. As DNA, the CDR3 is TGTGCCAGTAGTACCAGGGCCTATGGCTACACCTTC.

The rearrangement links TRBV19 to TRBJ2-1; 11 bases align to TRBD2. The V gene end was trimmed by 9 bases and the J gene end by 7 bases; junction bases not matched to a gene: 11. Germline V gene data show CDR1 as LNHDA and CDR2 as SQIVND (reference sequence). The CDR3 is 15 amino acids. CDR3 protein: CASSSGRIVGNEQFF. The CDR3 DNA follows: TGTGCCAGCTCTAGCGGGAGGATAGTGGGGAATGAGCAGTTCTTC.